The rows below give T cell receptor beta chains drawn from one sample of a study of Ad26.COV2.S vaccination and SARS-CoV-2 variants. The protocol was immunoSEQ multiplex PCR, while the TCRdb copy is restricted to in-frame clones and leaves out a portion. Of 400,000 or so clones listed, 70% to 90% were seen once; the top ten hold under 4%. The sample consisted of peripheral blood, taken in a trial of Ad26.COV2.S vaccine versus placebo. These receptors originate from a person aged 18-60 years who received the Ad26.COV2.S COVID-19 vaccine or a placebo. Both conserved end residues are part of each CDR3. Each record gives: J gene, D gene, clone size, V gene, CDR3 DNA, CDR3 protein. D genes are given only for firm matches. Part of the rows lack a size; the others show once, few, many or a class for expanded clones.

TRBJ1-1 | . | . | TRBV5-1 | TGCGCCAGCAGCGTTACAGGGAGGGACACTGAAGCTTTCTTT | CASSVTGRDTEAFF
TRBJ1-2 | . | . | TRBV10-3 | TGTGCCATCAGTGAGTCGTGGGGCCCTGCAGGGTGGGACTATGGCTACACCTTC | CAISESWGPAGWDYGYTF
TRBJ2-3 | . | . | TRBV7-2 | TGTGCCAGCAGCAGCCGCGCGATGGGTACTTATACGCAGTATTTT | CASSSRAMGTYTQYF
TRBJ1-1 | . | . | TRBV3-1/TRBV3-2 | TGTGCCAGCAGCCTTAGGGGGGGGGCAGGGAACACTGAAGCTTTCTTT | CASSLRGGAGNTEAFF
TRBJ1-4 | . | . | TRBV6-6 | TGTGCCAGCAGTTACGGGCAGGGGACGGCTAATGAAAAACTGTTTTTT | CASSYGQGTANEKLFF
TRBJ1-4 | . | . | TRBV6-1 | TGTGCCAGCAGTGAAGATCAGGTCTCTAATGAAAAACTGTTTTTT | CASSEDQVSNEKLFF
TRBJ1-1 | . | few | TRBV5-4 | TGTGCCAGCAGCGGATCGAGGGAGGGAGGCACTGAAGCTTTCTTT | CASSGSREGGTEAFF
TRBJ1-1 | . | . | TRBV11-3 | TGTGCCAGCAGCCCGGGGGCGGACACTGAAGCTTTCTTT | CASSPGADTEAFF
TRBJ2-3 | TRBD1 | . | TRBV3-1/TRBV3-2 | TGTGCCAGCAGCCCTTTCAGACAGGGAGTTAGCACAGATACGCAGTATTTT | CASSPFRQGVSTDTQYF
TRBJ1-1 | . | . | TRBV19 | TGTGCCAGTGTGAATACCAACGCTGAAGCTTTCTTT | CASVNTNAEAFF
TRBJ2-7 | . | . | TRBV19 | TGTGCCAGTAGTATTTACCGTCCCCCAACCTACGAGCAGTACTTC | CASSIYRPPTYEQYF
TRBJ1-3 | . | . | TRBV12-3/TRBV12-4 | TGTGCCAGCAGTTTAATGGGATACACCATATATTTT | CASSLMGYTIYF
TRBJ1-2 | . | . | TRBV12-3/TRBV12-4 | TGTGCCAGCCAGCGGGGGGCCTATGGCTACACCTTC | CASQRGAYGYTF
TRBJ1-1 | . | . | TRBV11-2 | TGTGCCAGCAGCCTAAAGTCGCGTGCGTCGGCTTTCTTT | CASSLKSRASAFF
TRBJ2-5 | . | . | TRBV9 | TGTGCCAGCAGAAGCTTTTCTGAGACCCAGTACTTC | CASRSFSETQYF
TRBJ1-6 | . | . | TRBV2 | TGTGCCAGCAGTGGTATCCTGACAGAAGGATTTTTT | CASSGILTEGFF
TRBJ2-7 | . | once | TRBV2 | TGTGCCAGCAGTGAAACTAGGGCCTACGAGCAGTACTTC | CASSETRAYEQYF